This T cell receptor (beta chain) appears in the sequencing data of a study of T cells in Graves' hyperthyroidism and ophthalmopathy. Regions amplified from RNA transcripts were the TCR beta CDR3 regions. During a first-round RT-PCR of the TCR CDR3, the HTBI primer set was used. TCRdb itself ran the multiplex PCR reads through MiXCR, one entry per CDR3 protein. The sample includes about 640,000 distinct CDR3 sequences, about 20% seen only once; the top ten take roughly 30%. Germline lookup yields CDR1 MNHEY and CDR2 SVGEGT. Deletions cut 9 bases from V and 4 bases from J, with 10 bases between. The CDR3 has 13 residues.

This sequence originates from a young man with Graves' ophthalmopathy. The J gene is TRBJ2-6, the V gene TRBV6-2 or TRBV6-3; weak D call: TRBD1 (5 bases). What was sequenced was blood. This CDR3 reads CASQGSGANVLTF. In DNA form, the CDR3 reads TGTGCCAGTCAGGGCTCCGGGGCCAACGTCCTGACTTTC.